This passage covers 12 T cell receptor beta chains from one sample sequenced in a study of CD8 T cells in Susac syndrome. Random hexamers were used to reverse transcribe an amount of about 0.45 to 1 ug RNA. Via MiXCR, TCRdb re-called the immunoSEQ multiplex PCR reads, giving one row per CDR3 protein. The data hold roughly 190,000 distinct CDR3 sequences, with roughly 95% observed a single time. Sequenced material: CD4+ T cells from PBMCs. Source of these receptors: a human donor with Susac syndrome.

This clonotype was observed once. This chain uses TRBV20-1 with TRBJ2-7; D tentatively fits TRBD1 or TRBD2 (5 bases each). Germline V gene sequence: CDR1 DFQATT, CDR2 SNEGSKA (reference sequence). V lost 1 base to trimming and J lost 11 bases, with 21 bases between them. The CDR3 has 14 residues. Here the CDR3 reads CSARVPFIRDDEYF. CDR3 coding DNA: TGCAGTGCTAGAGTCCCTTTTATCAGGGACGACGAGTACTTC.

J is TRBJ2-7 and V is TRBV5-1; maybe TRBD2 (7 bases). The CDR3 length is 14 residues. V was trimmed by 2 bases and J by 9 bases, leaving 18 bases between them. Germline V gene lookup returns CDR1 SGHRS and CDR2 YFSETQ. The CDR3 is CASSLGRGAPWQYF. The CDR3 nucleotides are TGCGCCAGCAGCTTAGGTCGGGGGGCCCCCTGGCAGTACTTC.

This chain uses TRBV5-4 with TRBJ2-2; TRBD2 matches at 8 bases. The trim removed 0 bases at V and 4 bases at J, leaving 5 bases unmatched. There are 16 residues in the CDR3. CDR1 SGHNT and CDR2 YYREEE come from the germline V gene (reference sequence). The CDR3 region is CASSLAQRGPTGELFF. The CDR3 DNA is TGTGCCAGCAGCTTGGCACAGCGGGGGCCCACCGGGGAGCTGTTTTTT.

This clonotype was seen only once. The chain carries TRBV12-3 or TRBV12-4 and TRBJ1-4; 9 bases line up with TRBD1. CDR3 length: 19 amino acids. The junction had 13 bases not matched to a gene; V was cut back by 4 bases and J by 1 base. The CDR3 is CASSSLGGQGIGTNEKLFF. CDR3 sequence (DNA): TGTGCCAGCAGTTCCCTTGGGGGACAGGGAATAGGAACTAATGAAAAACTGTTTTTT.

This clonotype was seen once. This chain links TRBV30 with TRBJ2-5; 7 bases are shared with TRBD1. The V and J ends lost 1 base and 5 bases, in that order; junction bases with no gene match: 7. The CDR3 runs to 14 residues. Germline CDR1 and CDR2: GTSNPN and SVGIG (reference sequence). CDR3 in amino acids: CAWSGQGTVETQYF. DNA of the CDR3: TGTGCCTGGAGTGGCCAAGGGACAGTGGAGACCCAGTACTTC.

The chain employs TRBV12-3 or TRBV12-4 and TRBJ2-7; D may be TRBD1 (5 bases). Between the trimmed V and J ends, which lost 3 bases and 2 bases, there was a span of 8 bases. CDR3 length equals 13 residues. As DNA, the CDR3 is TGTGCCAGCAGTTTCGACAGCCCCTACGAGCAGTACTTC. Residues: CASSFDSPYEQYF.

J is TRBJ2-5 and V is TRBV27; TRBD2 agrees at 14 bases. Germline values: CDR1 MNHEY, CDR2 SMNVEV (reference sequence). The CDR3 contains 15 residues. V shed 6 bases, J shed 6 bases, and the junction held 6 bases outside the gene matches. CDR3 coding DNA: TGTGCCAGCAGCTCGGGACTAGCGGGGGTGCAGACCCAGTACTTC. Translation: CASSSGLAGVQTQYF.

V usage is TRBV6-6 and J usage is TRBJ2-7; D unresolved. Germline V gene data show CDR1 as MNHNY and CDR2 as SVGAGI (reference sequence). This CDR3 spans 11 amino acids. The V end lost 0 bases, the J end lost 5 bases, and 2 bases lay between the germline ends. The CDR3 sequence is CASSYSDEQYF. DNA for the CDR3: TGTGCCAGCAGTTACTCGGACGAGCAGTACTTC.

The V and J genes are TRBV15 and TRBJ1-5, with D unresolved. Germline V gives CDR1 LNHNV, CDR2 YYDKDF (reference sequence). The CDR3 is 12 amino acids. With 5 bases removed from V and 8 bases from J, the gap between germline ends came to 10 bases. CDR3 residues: CATSGSGEPQHF. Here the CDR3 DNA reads TGTGCCACCAGCGGATCGGGTGAGCCCCAGCATTTT.

CDR3 loop: CSARPSSGGARETQYF. Written as DNA, the CDR3 is TGCAGTGCTCGCCCCTCTAGCGGGGGGGCCAGAGAGACCCAGTACTTC. This sequence joins TRBV20-1 and TRBJ2-5, with TRBD2 matching 12 bases. This CDR3 contains 16 residues. Per the germline V gene, CDR1 is DFQATT and CDR2 is SNEGSKA (reference sequence). The V and J ends lost 5 bases and 4 bases, in that order; junction bases with no gene match: 11.

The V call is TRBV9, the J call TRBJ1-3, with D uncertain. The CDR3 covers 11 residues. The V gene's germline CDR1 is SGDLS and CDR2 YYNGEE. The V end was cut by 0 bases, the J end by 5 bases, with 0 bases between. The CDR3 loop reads CASSVGNTIYF. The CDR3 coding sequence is TGTGCCAGCAGCGTAGGAAACACCATATATTTT.

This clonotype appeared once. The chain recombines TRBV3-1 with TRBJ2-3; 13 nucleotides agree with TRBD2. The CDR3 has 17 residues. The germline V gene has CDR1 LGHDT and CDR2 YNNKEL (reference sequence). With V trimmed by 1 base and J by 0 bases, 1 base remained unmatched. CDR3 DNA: TGTGCCAGCAGCCAAGGACTAGCGGGGGGTAGCACAGATACGCAGTATTTT. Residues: CASSQGLAGGSTDTQYF.